These T cell receptor beta chains were read from a single sample in a study of neurological immune-mediated disorders. Each CDR3 protein gets one entry after TCRdb re-called the 5' RACE reads with MiXCR. The data show 66,000 or so distinct CDR3 sequences, 3.5% to 5.5% seen once. Sequencing input: PBMCs. These receptors originate from a man aged 25-40 years with multiple sclerosis. The CDR3 runs from the conserved cysteine through the conserved F or W. The D gene is left open where the match is weak. Only part of the rows carry a size: once, few, many, or a class if the clone is expanded.

abundance: many
v_gene: TRBV4-2
d_gene: -
j_gene: TRBJ2-7
CDR3aa: CASSQEPGYEQYF
CDR3nt: TGTGCCAGCAGCCAAGAACCAGGGTACGAGCAGTACTTC

abundance: many
v_gene: TRBV12-3/TRBV12-4
d_gene: -
j_gene: TRBJ1-1
CDR3aa: CASSPQAGSGAFF
CDR3nt: TGTGCCAGCAGTCCCCAAGCCGGTAGTGGAGCTTTCTTT

abundance: many
v_gene: TRBV5-1
d_gene: -
j_gene: TRBJ2-3
CDR3aa: CASTLSDIWTDTQYF
CDR3nt: TGCGCCAGCACACTATCGGACATATGGACAGATACGCAGTATTTT

abundance: many
v_gene: TRBV25-1
d_gene: -
j_gene: TRBJ2-2
CDR3aa: CASSDSNTGELFF
CDR3nt: TGTGCCAGCAGTGACAGTAACACCGGGGAGCTGTTTTTT

abundance: many
v_gene: TRBV5-1
d_gene: -
j_gene: TRBJ2-1
CDR3aa: CASSLGILNEQFF
CDR3nt: TGCGCCAGCAGCCTGGGGATTTTAAATGAGCAGTTCTTC

abundance: many
v_gene: TRBV20-1
d_gene: -
j_gene: TRBJ1-3
CDR3aa: CSARPRRSSGNTIYF
CDR3nt: TGCAGTGCTAGGCCCAGGAGGAGCTCTGGAAACACCATATATTTT

abundance: -
v_gene: TRBV4-1
d_gene: -
j_gene: TRBJ1-5
CDR3aa: CASSQVDSSNQPQHF
CDR3nt: TGCGCCAGCAGCCAGGTAGACAGTAGCAATCAGCCCCAGCATTTT

abundance: many
v_gene: TRBV5-5
d_gene: TRBD1
j_gene: TRBJ2-2
CDR3aa: CASSRQTGGFGELFF
CDR3nt: TGTGCCAGCAGCAGACAGACAGGGGGATTCGGGGAGCTGTTTTTT

abundance: few
v_gene: TRBV11-2
d_gene: -
j_gene: TRBJ2-2
CDR3aa: CASILRLRESTGELFF
CDR3nt: TGTGCCAGCATCCTTCGACTCAGGGAGAGCACCGGGGAGCTGTTTTTT

abundance: few
v_gene: TRBV6-1
d_gene: -
j_gene: TRBJ2-1
CDR3aa: CASSPGTHNEQFF
CDR3nt: TGTGCCAGCAGCCCCGGCACCCACAATGAGCAGTTCTTC

abundance: few
v_gene: TRBV7-9
d_gene: -
j_gene: TRBJ1-2
CDR3aa: CASSLLRDSGGYTF
CDR3nt: TGTGCCAGCAGCTTGCTCCGGGACTCAGGGGGCTACACCTTC

abundance: -
v_gene: TRBV20-1
d_gene: TRBD1
j_gene: TRBJ1-3
CDR3aa: CSARHRGENTIYF
CDR3nt: TGCAGTGCTAGGCACAGGGGCGAAAACACCATATATTTT

abundance: many
v_gene: TRBV20-1
d_gene: TRBD2
j_gene: TRBJ2-2
CDR3aa: CSASRRGGAGELFF
CDR3nt: TGCAGTGCTAGTAGGCGGGGGGGGGCCGGGGAGCTGTTTTTT

abundance: many
v_gene: TRBV5-6
d_gene: -
j_gene: TRBJ1-3
CDR3aa: CASSLITISGNTIYF
CDR3nt: TGTGCCAGCAGCTTGATAACGATCTCTGGAAACACCATATATTTT

abundance: many
v_gene: TRBV7-7
d_gene: TRBD2
j_gene: TRBJ2-1
CDR3aa: CASSLVLDGLAIGEQFF
CDR3nt: TGTGCCAGCAGCTTAGTATTAGATGGACTAGCTATCGGTGAGCAGTTCTTC

abundance: many
v_gene: TRBV5-1
d_gene: -
j_gene: TRBJ1-6
CDR3aa: CASSLSSNSPLNF
CDR3nt: TGCGCCAGCAGCTTGAGTAGTAATTCACCCCTCAACTTT

abundance: many
v_gene: TRBV29-1
d_gene: TRBD1
j_gene: TRBJ2-3
CDR3aa: CSVADPNRGPDTQYF
CDR3nt: TGCAGCGTCGCCGACCCGAACAGGGGCCCGGATACGCAGTATTTT

abundance: -
v_gene: TRBV2
d_gene: -
j_gene: TRBJ1-6
CDR3aa: CASRRQTYNSPLHF
CDR3nt: TGTGCCAGCCGGAGACAGACCTATAATTCACCCCTCCACTTT

abundance: many
v_gene: TRBV5-1
d_gene: -
j_gene: TRBJ1-2
CDR3aa: CASSSTGSSELLYTF
CDR3nt: TGCGCCAGCAGCTCAACAGGATCTAGCGAGCTTCTCTACACCTTC

abundance: -
v_gene: TRBV20-1
d_gene: -
j_gene: TRBJ2-7
CDR3aa: CSASLWQGSYEQYF
CDR3nt: TGCAGTGCTAGCCTGTGGCAGGGCAGCTACGAGCAGTACTTC

abundance: few
v_gene: TRBV20-1
d_gene: -
j_gene: TRBJ2-2
CDR3aa: CSAREGWSGLGELFF
CDR3nt: TGCAGTGCTAGAGAGGGGTGGTCCGGTCTCGGGGAGCTGTTTTTT

abundance: many
v_gene: TRBV14
d_gene: -
j_gene: TRBJ2-2
CDR3aa: CASSQGLQPSGELFF
CDR3nt: TGTGCCAGCAGCCAAGGGTTGCAGCCTTCCGGGGAGCTGTTTTTT

abundance: -
v_gene: TRBV6-5
d_gene: TRBD1
j_gene: TRBJ1-6
CDR3aa: CASTDTGGVSPLHF
CDR3nt: TGTGCCAGCACCGACACAGGGGGTGTGTCACCCCTCCACTTT

abundance: few
v_gene: TRBV29-1
d_gene: TRBD1
j_gene: TRBJ1-3
CDR3aa: CSASGQGFPGNTIYF
CDR3nt: TGCAGCGCTTCGGGACAGGGTTTTCCTGGAAACACCATATATTTT

abundance: many
v_gene: TRBV7-9
d_gene: TRBD1
j_gene: TRBJ1-1
CDR3aa: CASNNPDRDGRNTEAFF
CDR3nt: TGTGCCAGCAACAATCCAGACAGGGACGGTAGGAACACTGAAGCTTTCTTT

abundance: many
v_gene: TRBV21-1
d_gene: -
j_gene: TRBJ2-7
CDR3aa: CASSISQRGCEQYF
CDR3nt: TGTGCCAGCAGCATATCCCAGCGAGGGTGCGAGCAGTACTTC

abundance: many
v_gene: TRBV12-3/TRBV12-4
d_gene: TRBD1
j_gene: TRBJ1-2
CDR3aa: CASSQQGFYGYTF
CDR3nt: TGTGCCAGCAGTCAACAGGGGTTCTATGGCTACACCTTC

abundance: few
v_gene: TRBV20-1
d_gene: -
j_gene: TRBJ1-2
CDR3aa: CSAKGNYGYTF
CDR3nt: TGCAGTGCCAAGGGGAACTATGGCTACACCTTC

abundance: many
v_gene: TRBV10-3
d_gene: TRBD2
j_gene: TRBJ2-7
CDR3aa: CAISEGGGPVEQYF
CDR3nt: TGTGCCATCAGTGAAGGCGGGGGGCCAGTAGAGCAGTACTTC

abundance: many
v_gene: TRBV10-2
d_gene: TRBD1
j_gene: TRBJ2-7
CDR3aa: CASTQDRSAGEQYF
CDR3nt: TGCGCCAGCACCCAGGACAGGAGTGCCGGGGAGCAGTACTTC

abundance: -
v_gene: TRBV5-1
d_gene: TRBD1
j_gene: TRBJ1-1
CDR3aa: CASSPGTGTGGNTEAFF
CDR3nt: TGCGCCAGCAGCCCTGGAACCGGGACAGGGGGTAACACTGAAGCTTTCTTT

abundance: many
v_gene: TRBV20-1
d_gene: TRBD2
j_gene: TRBJ2-7
CDR3aa: CSARVTSGGPQYF
CDR3nt: TGCAGTGCTAGAGTTACTAGCGGGGGGCCGCAGTACTTC

abundance: many
v_gene: TRBV25-1
d_gene: -
j_gene: TRBJ2-7
CDR3aa: CASSESAGDYEQYF
CDR3nt: TGTGCCAGCAGTGAATCGGCAGGAGACTACGAGCAGTACTTC

abundance: many
v_gene: TRBV4-2
d_gene: TRBD1
j_gene: TRBJ1-6
CDR3aa: CASSQVELDRGHSPLHF
CDR3nt: TGTGCCAGCAGCCAAGTCGAACTTGACAGGGGGCACTCACCCCTCCACTTT

abundance: many
v_gene: TRBV6-4
d_gene: TRBD1
j_gene: TRBJ2-2
CDR3aa: CASSDGQGNTGELFF
CDR3nt: TGTGCCAGCAGTGACGGACAGGGAAACACCGGGGAGCTGTTTTTT

abundance: many
v_gene: TRBV5-5
d_gene: -
j_gene: TRBJ1-1
CDR3aa: CASSLWQTNTEAFF
CDR3nt: TGTGCCAGCAGCTTGTGGCAGACGAACACTGAAGCTTTCTTT

abundance: few
v_gene: TRBV6-6
d_gene: TRBD1
j_gene: TRBJ1-2
CDR3aa: CASSFPGQGAEGYTF
CDR3nt: TGTGCCAGCAGTTTTCCGGGACAGGGGGCTGAAGGCTACACCTTC

abundance: few
v_gene: TRBV20-1
d_gene: -
j_gene: TRBJ2-5
CDR3aa: CSAPADIGTQYF
CDR3nt: TGCAGTGCTCCTGCCGACATCGGGACCCAGTACTTC

abundance: many
v_gene: TRBV6-5
d_gene: -
j_gene: TRBJ1-1
CDR3aa: CASSYQTGQTFF
CDR3nt: TGTGCCAGCAGTTACCAAACAGGGCAGACTTTCTTT

abundance: many
v_gene: TRBV6-6
d_gene: TRBD1
j_gene: TRBJ1-1
CDR3aa: CASSVLGQGNTEAFF
CDR3nt: TGTGCCAGCAGTGTTCTGGGACAGGGGAACACTGAAGCTTTCTTT

abundance: many
v_gene: TRBV20-1
d_gene: -
j_gene: TRBJ2-7
CDR3aa: CSGAPGTTYEQYF
CDR3nt: TGCAGTGGCGCACCCGGGACCACTTACGAGCAGTACTTC

abundance: -
v_gene: TRBV28
d_gene: TRBD2
j_gene: TRBJ2-7
CDR3aa: CASSLVPSGSSYEQYF
CDR3nt: TGTGCCAGCAGTTTAGTTCCCAGCGGGAGCTCCTACGAGCAGTACTTC

abundance: medium-sized
v_gene: TRBV5-1
d_gene: TRBD1
j_gene: TRBJ1-1
CDR3aa: CASSLAQGSTEAFF
CDR3nt: TGCGCCAGCAGCTTGGCACAGGGGAGCACTGAAGCTTTCTTT

abundance: -
v_gene: TRBV4-2
d_gene: -
j_gene: TRBJ1-1
CDR3aa: CASSQERGRENTEAFF
CDR3nt: TGTGCCAGCAGCCAAGAGAGGGGCAGGGAGAACACTGAAGCTTTCTTT

abundance: many
v_gene: TRBV3-1
d_gene: -
j_gene: TRBJ2-2
CDR3aa: CASSQPPGTGELFF
CDR3nt: TGTGCCAGCAGCCAGCCCCCTGGCACCGGGGAGCTGTTTTTT

abundance: -
v_gene: TRBV18
d_gene: -
j_gene: TRBJ2-3
CDR3aa: CASSLNGDDTQYF
CDR3nt: TGTGCCAGCTCACTCAACGGCGACGATACGCAGTATTTT

abundance: many
v_gene: TRBV5-1
d_gene: TRBD1
j_gene: TRBJ1-1
CDR3aa: CASSLLTGKGPEAFF
CDR3nt: TGCGCCAGCAGCTTGCTGACAGGGAAGGGTCCTGAAGCTTTCTTT

abundance: many
v_gene: TRBV5-1
d_gene: TRBD2
j_gene: TRBJ2-1
CDR3aa: CASSFRSGGPTNEQFF
CDR3nt: TGCGCCAGCAGCTTTCGTAGCGGGGGGCCGACAAATGAGCAGTTCTTC

abundance: many
v_gene: TRBV2
d_gene: TRBD1
j_gene: TRBJ1-1
CDR3aa: CASKRTGAGTEAFF
CDR3nt: TGTGCCAGCAAAAGGACAGGGGCGGGAACTGAAGCTTTCTTT

abundance: many
v_gene: TRBV7-9
d_gene: -
j_gene: TRBJ1-1
CDR3aa: CASSSTGNTEAFF
CDR3nt: TGTGCCAGCAGCTCGACGGGGAACACTGAAGCTTTCTTT

abundance: few
v_gene: TRBV20-1
d_gene: -
j_gene: TRBJ2-3
CDR3aa: CSASMGTDTQYF
CDR3nt: TGCAGTGCTAGCATGGGCACAGATACGCAGTATTTT

abundance: few
v_gene: TRBV20-1
d_gene: -
j_gene: TRBJ1-1
CDR3aa: CSARVPGRTEAFF
CDR3nt: TGCAGTGCTAGAGTGCCGGGAAGGACTGAAGCTTTCTTT

abundance: few
v_gene: TRBV14
d_gene: -
j_gene: TRBJ1-2
CDR3aa: CASSLRGVDGYTF
CDR3nt: TGTGCCAGCAGCCTACGAGGGGTCGATGGCTACACCTTC

abundance: -
v_gene: TRBV27
d_gene: TRBD2
j_gene: TRBJ2-2
CDR3aa: CASSLYPLAVNTGELFF
CDR3nt: TGTGCCAGCAGTTTATATCCTCTAGCGGTCAACACCGGGGAGCTGTTTTTT

abundance: many
v_gene: TRBV12-3/TRBV12-4
d_gene: -
j_gene: TRBJ2-4
CDR3aa: CASTPSLGGYRNIQYF
CDR3nt: TGTGCCAGCACCCCGTCCCTGGGAGGTTACCGGAACATTCAGTACTTC

abundance: many
v_gene: TRBV3-1
d_gene: TRBD1
j_gene: TRBJ1-2
CDR3aa: CASSQDGGTGEGYTF
CDR3nt: TGTGCCAGCAGCCAAGATGGGGGGACAGGGGAAGGCTACACCTTC